This section outlines one TCR beta chain sequence together with its context. This clone has a handful of counts. This receptor's antigen is unknown. Per-base quality was not reported, and no clone a single base away is much larger than it. Another Seattle source contributed samples from volunteer blood donors who had recovered from COVID-19. Each collaborating institution followed its own protocols to collect whole blood in K2EDTA tubes. Collaborator samples were shipped for TCRbeta analysis as frozen whole blood, isolated PBMCs, or DNA extracted from either sample type. Measured from the cysteine to the phenylalanine, the CDR3 is 15 residues long. Only the CDR3 part of the read is kept: 45 bases, read in frame from the first base. Trimming leaves V shorter by 4 bases and J shorter by 3 bases, with the junction holding 7 bases beyond the gene matches. CDR1 is given as SNHLY and CDR2 as FYNNEI, both from the germline V gene.

These data come from a study of blood T cell repertoires in COVID-19 (dated by TCRdb to 2019 to 2021). Notes on the research overall: Samples covering the acute and convalescent phases of COVID-19 were provided by collaborators in the United States, Italy and Spain. Where HLA class I and class II types were available, the types were taken from metadata supplied by the sample provider, not from assay-based typing. Subjects who had been exposed to COVID-19, were actively infected with it, or had recovered from it provided the deeply sampled blood TCRbeta repertoires that made up the dataset. Nearly every sample came with metadata listing a de-identified subject ID, COVID-19 status, age in years and sex. The samples were drawn from two sources: the first 160 participants of the ongoing ImmuneRACE study, and over 1,000 subjects contributed by 6 global collaborators. The repertoires were made available in a free public database intended to serve as a resource for research on the immune response to SARS-CoV-2. The material from the prospective study consisted of cDNA or gDNA derived from T cells, B-cell-depleted T cells, or PBMCs. Beyond this particular receptor, the publication reports: Clinical and demographic metadata were provided uncurated, with the amount varying by source and participant.

TCRbeta CDR3 regions were amplified from genomic DNA by means of the immunoSEQ Assay, a bias-controlled multiplex PCR. In the paper's pipeline: The number of nucleated cells in each sample was estimated by amplification of reference gene primers within the assay. To quantify the absolute abundance of each unique TCRbeta CDR3 rearrangement, sequence reads were collapsed and filtered. Productive Simpson clonality was computed per sample as the square root of Simpson's diversity index over productive rearrangements. The source is immuneACCESS, and TCRdb retained only in-frame sequences with V and J called. Part of the clones is not carried over; for the studies checked, unresolved V genes explain less than half of this, and the remainder is unexplained. For V, J and clone size, that table is used; D and trimming come from the DNA. The sample contains nearly 300,000 clones, around 89% of them found a single time. In total, the top ten clones hold 5.5% to 8% of the sample.

Sequencing was done on a sample of peripheral blood. Recombination connected TRBV2 to TRBJ2-3; 7 middle bases align to TRBD1. The origin of this receptor is a woman aged 25 to 45 who had recovered from COVID-19. The CDR3 region has the sequence CASSVQGTRTDTQYF. Read as DNA, the sequence is TGTGCCAGCAGTGTACAGGGGACCAGGACAGATACGCAGTATTTT. This CDR3, with the reference TRBV2 and TRBJ2-3 proteins standing in past its ends, gives the full variable domain EPEVTQTPSHQVTQMGQEVILRCVPISNHLYFYWYRQILGQKVEFLVSFYNNEISEKSEIFDDQFSVERPDGSNFTLKIRSTKLEDSAMYFCASSVQGTRTDTQYFGPGTRLTVL.